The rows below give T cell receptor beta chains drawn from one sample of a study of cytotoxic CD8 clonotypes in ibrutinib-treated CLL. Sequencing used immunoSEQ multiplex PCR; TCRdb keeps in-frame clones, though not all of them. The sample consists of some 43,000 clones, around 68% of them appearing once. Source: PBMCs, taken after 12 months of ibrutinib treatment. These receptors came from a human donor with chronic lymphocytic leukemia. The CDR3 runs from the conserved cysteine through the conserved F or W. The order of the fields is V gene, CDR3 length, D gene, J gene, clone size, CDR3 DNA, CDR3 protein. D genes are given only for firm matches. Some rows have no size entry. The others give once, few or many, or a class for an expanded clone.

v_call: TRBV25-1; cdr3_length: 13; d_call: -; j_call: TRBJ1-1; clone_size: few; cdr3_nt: TGTGCCAGCTCCCTCGACGGGGACACTGAAGCTTTCTTT; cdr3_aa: CASSLDGDTEAFF
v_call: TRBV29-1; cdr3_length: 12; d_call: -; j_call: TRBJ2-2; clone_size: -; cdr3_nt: TGCAGCGTTCCTGCGAACACCGGGGAGCTGTTTTTT; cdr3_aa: CSVPANTGELFF
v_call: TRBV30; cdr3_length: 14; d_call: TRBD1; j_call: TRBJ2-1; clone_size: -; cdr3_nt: TGTGCCTGGGCTAAGGGACAGGGTTACAATGAGCAGTTCTTC; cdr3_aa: CAWAKGQGYNEQFF
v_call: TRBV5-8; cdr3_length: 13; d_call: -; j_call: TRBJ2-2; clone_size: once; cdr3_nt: TGTGCCAGCAGCTCCCGGAGGGCCGGGGAGCTGTTTTTT; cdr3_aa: CASSSRRAGELFF
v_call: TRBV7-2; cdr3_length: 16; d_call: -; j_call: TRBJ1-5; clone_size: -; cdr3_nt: TGTGCCAGCAGCCCTGTCGGACCGTGGGGCAATCAGCCCCAGCATTTT; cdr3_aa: CASSPVGPWGNQPQHF
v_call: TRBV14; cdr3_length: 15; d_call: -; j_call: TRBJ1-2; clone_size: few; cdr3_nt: TGTGCCAGCAGCCAAGACCCGGACAGTCTGCGGGGCTACACCTTC; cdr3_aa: CASSQDPDSLRGYTF
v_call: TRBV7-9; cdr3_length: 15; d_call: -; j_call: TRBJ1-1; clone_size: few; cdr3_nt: TGTGCCAGCACCCTAATAAACTCAACTCCTTCGTGGGCTTTCTTT; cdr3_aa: CASTLINSTPSWAFF
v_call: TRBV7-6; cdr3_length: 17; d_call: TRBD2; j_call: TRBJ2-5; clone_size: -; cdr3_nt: TGTGCCAGCAGCTTAGAGACTAGCGGGGGGGCCCGAAAGACCCAGTACTTC; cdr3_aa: CASSLETSGGARKTQYF
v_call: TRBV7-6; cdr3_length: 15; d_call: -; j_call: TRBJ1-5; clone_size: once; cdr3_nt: TGTGCCAGCAGCTTAGTGGGGGACCCTAATCAGCCCCAGCATTTT; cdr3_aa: CASSLVGDPNQPQHF
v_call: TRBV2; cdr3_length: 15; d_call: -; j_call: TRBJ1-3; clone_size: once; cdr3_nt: TGTGCCAGCAATACCCAGGGCGCCTCTGGAAACACCATATATTTT; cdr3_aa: CASNTQGASGNTIYF
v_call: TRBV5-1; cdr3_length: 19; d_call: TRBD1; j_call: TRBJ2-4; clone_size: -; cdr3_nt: TGCGCCAGCAGCGAAGGACAGGGGTTTGGATTGCTAGCCAAAAACATTCAGTACTTC; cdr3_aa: CASSEGQGFGLLAKNIQYF
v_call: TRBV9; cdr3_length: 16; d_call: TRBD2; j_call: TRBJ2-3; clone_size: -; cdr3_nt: TGTGCCAGCAGCGTGGGGACTAGCGGGGGGGCAGATACGCAGTATTTT; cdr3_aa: CASSVGTSGGADTQYF
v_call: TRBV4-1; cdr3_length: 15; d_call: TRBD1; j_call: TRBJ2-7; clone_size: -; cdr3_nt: TGCGCCAGCAGGTTCTCCGGGACAGGAGCGGCCGAGCAGTACTTC; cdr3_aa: CASRFSGTGAAEQYF
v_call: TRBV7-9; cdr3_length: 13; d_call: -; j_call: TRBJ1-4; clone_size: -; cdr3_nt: TGTGCCAGCAGTCTCGCAGGGAATGAAAAACTGTTTTTT; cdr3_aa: CASSLAGNEKLFF
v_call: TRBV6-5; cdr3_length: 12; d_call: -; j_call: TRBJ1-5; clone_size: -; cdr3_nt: TGTGCCAGTCGGGGGGGGATGGGGCCCCAGCATTTT; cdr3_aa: CASRGGMGPQHF
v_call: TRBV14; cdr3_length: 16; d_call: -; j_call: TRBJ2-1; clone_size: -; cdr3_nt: TGTGCCAGCAGCCAAGTTTGGGACATAGCCTACAATGAGCAGTTCTTC; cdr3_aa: CASSQVWDIAYNEQFF
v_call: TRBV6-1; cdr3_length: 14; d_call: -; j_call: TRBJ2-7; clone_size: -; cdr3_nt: TGTGCCAGCACCGAGGGGGGGGCTCAGGACGAGCAGTACTTC; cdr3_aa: CASTEGGAQDEQYF
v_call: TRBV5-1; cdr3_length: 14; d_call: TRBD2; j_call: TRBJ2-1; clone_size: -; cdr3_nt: TGCGCCAGCAGCACGGGACTAGCCTACAATGAGCAGTTCTTC; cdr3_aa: CASSTGLAYNEQFF
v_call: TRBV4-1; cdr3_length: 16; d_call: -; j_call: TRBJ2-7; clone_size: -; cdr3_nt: TGCGCCAGCAGCCAAGATGGCCGGGACGGATCCTACGAGCAGTACTTC; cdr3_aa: CASSQDGRDGSYEQYF
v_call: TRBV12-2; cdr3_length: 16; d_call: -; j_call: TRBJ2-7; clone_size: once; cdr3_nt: TGTGCAAGTCGCTTATCGTGTAGCGGGGGGGCCTACGAGCAGTACTTC; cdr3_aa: CASRLSCSGGAYEQYF
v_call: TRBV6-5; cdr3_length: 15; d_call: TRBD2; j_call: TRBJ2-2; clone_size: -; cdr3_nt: TGTGCCAGCAGTTACTCCGGGGGGGGCTTTGCGGAGCTGTTTTTT; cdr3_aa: CASSYSGGGFAELFF
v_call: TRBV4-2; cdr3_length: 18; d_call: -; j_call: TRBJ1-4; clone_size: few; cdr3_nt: TGTGCCAGCAGCCGAACGGGGGGGAAGATGAGCGATAATGAAAAACTGTTTTTT; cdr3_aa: CASSRTGGKMSDNEKLFF
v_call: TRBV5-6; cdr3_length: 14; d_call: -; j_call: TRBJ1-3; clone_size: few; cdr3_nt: TGTGCCAGCAGCTTGTTCATCTCTGGAAACACCATATATTTT; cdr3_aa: CASSLFISGNTIYF
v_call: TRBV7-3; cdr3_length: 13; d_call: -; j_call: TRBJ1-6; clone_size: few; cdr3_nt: TGTGCCAGCAGCCCTGATCATAATTCACCCCTCCACTTT; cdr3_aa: CASSPDHNSPLHF
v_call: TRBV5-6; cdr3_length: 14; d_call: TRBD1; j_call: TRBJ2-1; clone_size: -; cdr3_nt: TGTGCCAGCAGCACGACAGGGGGCTACAATGAGCAGTTCTTC; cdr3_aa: CASSTTGGYNEQFF
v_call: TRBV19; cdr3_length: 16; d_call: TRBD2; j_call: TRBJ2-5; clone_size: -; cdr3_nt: TGTGCCAGTAGTATGACTAGCGGGGGGTCAGGGGAGACCCAGTACTTC; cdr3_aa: CASSMTSGGSGETQYF
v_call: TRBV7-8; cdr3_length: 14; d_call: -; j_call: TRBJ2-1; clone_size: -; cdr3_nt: TGTGCCAGCAGCTTAGCAGGTCCGGCCTATGAGCAGTTCTTC; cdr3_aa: CASSLAGPAYEQFF
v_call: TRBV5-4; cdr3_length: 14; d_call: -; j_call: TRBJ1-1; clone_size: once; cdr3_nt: TGTGCCAGCAGTTTACAGGGAGGTGGCACTGAAGCTTTCTTT; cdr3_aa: CASSLQGGGTEAFF
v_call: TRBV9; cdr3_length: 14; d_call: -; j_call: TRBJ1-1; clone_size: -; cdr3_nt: TGTGCCAGCAGCGTAGTGGCAGGCTATGCCGAAGCTTTCTTT; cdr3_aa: CASSVVAGYAEAFF
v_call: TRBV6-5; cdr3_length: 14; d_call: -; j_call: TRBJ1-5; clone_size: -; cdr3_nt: TGTGCCAGCAAGGGACCCGGGAGCAATCAGCCCCAGCATTTT; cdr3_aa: CASKGPGSNQPQHF